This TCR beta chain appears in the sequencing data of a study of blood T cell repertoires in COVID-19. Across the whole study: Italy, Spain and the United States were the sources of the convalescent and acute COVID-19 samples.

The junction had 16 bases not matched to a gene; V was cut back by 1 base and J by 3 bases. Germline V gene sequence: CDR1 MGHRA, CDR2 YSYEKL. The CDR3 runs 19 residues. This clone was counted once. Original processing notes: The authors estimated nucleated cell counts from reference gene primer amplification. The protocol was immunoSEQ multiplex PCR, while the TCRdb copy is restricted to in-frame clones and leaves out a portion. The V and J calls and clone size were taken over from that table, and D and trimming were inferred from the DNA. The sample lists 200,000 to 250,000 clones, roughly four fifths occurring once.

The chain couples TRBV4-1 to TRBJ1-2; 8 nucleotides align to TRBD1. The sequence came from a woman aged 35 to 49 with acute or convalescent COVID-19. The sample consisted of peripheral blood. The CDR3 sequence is CASSQGASKSDRAYYGYTF. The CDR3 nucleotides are TGCGCCAGCAGCCAAGGTGCCTCTAAATCGGACAGGGCGTACTATGGCTACACCTTC.